These T cell receptor beta chains were read from a single sample in a study of control samples from healthy donors and cancer patients. Sequencing used immunoSEQ multiplex PCR; TCRdb keeps in-frame clones, though not all of them. The sample records roughly 73,000 clones, 84% being singletons. The sample comprised blood. These receptors were collected from a man aged 45-65 years in good health. Each CDR3 is given with its conserved first and last residue. Fields, in order: J gene, V gene, clone size, D gene, CDR3 DNA, CDR3 protein. D genes are given only for firm matches. The size field is filled for only some rows; it gives once, few, many or a size class.

TRBJ2-7,TRBV7-2,once,-,TGTGCCAGCAGCTTATCTGCTGCGGTGGAATACGAGCAGTACTTC,CASSLSAAVEYEQYF
TRBJ2-5,TRBV18,-,-,TGTGCCAGCTCACCATCCCAAGAGACCCAGTACTTC,CASSPSQETQYF
TRBJ1-1,TRBV5-1,-,-,TGCGCCAGCAGCCTGGACATCATGAACACTGAAGCTTTCTTT,CASSLDIMNTEAFF
TRBJ2-1,TRBV28,-,-,TGTGCCAGCAGTTTTACTGTGTGGGGAGACAATGAGCAGTTCTTC,CASSFTVWGDNEQFF
TRBJ2-7,TRBV5-4,-,-,TGTGCCAGCAGCCGCCGGGACCGGTACGAGCAGTACTTC,CASSRRDRYEQYF
TRBJ2-7,TRBV14,few,TRBD1,TGTGCCAGCAGCAGGGACAGCTACGAGGATTACGAGCAGTACTTC,CASSRDSYEDYEQYF
TRBJ2-5,TRBV18,-,-,TGTGCCAGCTCACCACCATCTGAGACCCAGTACTTC,CASSPPSETQYF
TRBJ2-7,TRBV6-2/TRBV6-3,few,-,TGTGCCAGCAGTTCTTCATTGGAGCAGTACTTC,CASSSSLEQYF
TRBJ2-1,TRBV7-9,-,-,TGTGCCAGCAGCCTCGCAAAGAGGGGGGGCACCTATGAGCAGTTCTTC,CASSLAKRGGTYEQFF
TRBJ2-7,TRBV5-1,-,-,TGCGCCAGCAGCTTGGACGCCGCCATACCCTACGAGCAGTACTTC,CASSLDAAIPYEQYF
TRBJ1-3,TRBV27,-,-,TGTGCCAGCAGTTTTCGGGGGGGTTCTGGAAACACCATATATTTT,CASSFRGGSGNTIYF
TRBJ2-3,TRBV9,-,TRBD2,TGTGCCAGCAGCCTAGCGGGGGCTTTCACAGATACGCAGTATTTT,CASSLAGAFTDTQYF
TRBJ2-7,TRBV29-1,-,-,TGCAGCGTTGAGACGGGCCTTTCCTACGAGCAGTACTTC,CSVETGLSYEQYF
TRBJ2-7,TRBV7-6,-,-,TGTGCCAGCAGCTTAAGGTTAGGAGGGGATTCCTACGAGCAGTACTTC,CASSLRLGGDSYEQYF
TRBJ1-5,TRBV28,-,TRBD1,TGTGCCAGCAGTCCAAGGGACAGGGGTAGCAATCAGCCCCAGCATTTT,CASSPRDRGSNQPQHF
TRBJ2-5,TRBV18,-,-,TGTGCCAGCTCACCTATACAGGGTAAAGAGACCCAGTACTTC,CASSPIQGKETQYF
TRBJ2-1,TRBV7-2,-,-,TGTGCCAGCAGCTCCTTCGGGACGGACCCCAATGAGCAGTTCTTC,CASSSFGTDPNEQFF
TRBJ2-7,TRBV7-8,-,-,TGTGCCAGCAGCTTAGCCCCAGGGCCCTACGAGCAGTACTTC,CASSLAPGPYEQYF
TRBJ2-7,TRBV6-5,-,TRBD2,TGTGCCAGCAGTCGGGGGGAGGTTGGGGAGCAGTACTTC,CASSRGEVGEQYF
TRBJ2-7,TRBV11-2,-,-,TGTGCCAGCAGCTTAGGAGGTTACAGTTCCATCCCCTACGAGCAGTACTTC,CASSLGGYSSIPYEQYF
TRBJ2-1,TRBV5-4,-,TRBD1,TGTGCCAGCAGCTCAGCCAAGGACAGGGGGGGCCACAATGAGCAGTTCTTC,CASSSAKDRGGHNEQFF
TRBJ1-3,TRBV21-1,-,-,TGTGCCAGCAGCAACCCACATTCCGGGACCCCCTCTGGAAACACCATATATTTT,CASSNPHSGTPSGNTIYF
TRBJ1-6,TRBV5-6,-,TRBD1,TGTGCCAGCAGCCCCGGGACAGCTAGCCCCCTCCACTTT,CASSPGTASPLHF
TRBJ2-5,TRBV6-1,-,-,TGTGCCAGCAGTGAAGCAAGCCGAAGCCCTGGATGGACCCAGTACTTC,CASSEASRSPGWTQYF
TRBJ2-5,TRBV12-3/TRBV12-4,few,-,TGTGCCAGCAGCCCCCCGAACCAAGGAACCCAGTACTTC,CASSPPNQGTQYF
TRBJ2-2,TRBV29-1,-,-,TGCAGCTACCGACCGGGCCCCGGTCCCGGGGAGCTGTTTTTT,CSYRPGPGPGELFF
TRBJ2-3,TRBV5-4,-,TRBD2,TGTGCCAGCAGCTTGGGACTAGCGGGGGGGCCAGCCGATACGCAGTATTTT,CASSLGLAGGPADTQYF
TRBJ1-1,TRBV11-3,-,-,TGTGCCAGCAGCTTAGATCGCGGAGCTTTCTTT,CASSLDRGAFF
TRBJ1-5,TRBV6-6,-,TRBD1,TGTGCCAGCAGCTCCAACAGGGGATATCAGCCCCAGCATTTT,CASSSNRGYQPQHF
TRBJ1-3,TRBV5-4,-,-,TGTGCCAGCAGCGCACACTCTGGAAACACCATATATTTT,CASSAHSGNTIYF
TRBJ1-1,TRBV29-1,-,-,TGCAGCGGATCCCAACAGGTTGAAGCTTTCTTT,CSGSQQVEAFF